This is a list of T cell receptor beta chains from one sample in a study of T cell repertoires in cytomegalovirus infection. Each CDR3 protein gets one entry after TCRdb re-called the reads with MiXCR. Altogether about 230,000 distinct CDR3 sequences are present, approximately 22% being singletons, with the ten largest covering around a sixth. Sequenced sample: CD8+ T cells from PBMCs. These receptors originate from a human donor in good health (CMV status not recorded). Some clones in this sample may be carry-over from other donors' samples. Each CDR3 is given with its conserved first and last residue. A D gene is named only where the DNA matches it firmly. Size is stated for part of the rows, as once, few or many counts, or as a class when the clone is expanded.

V: TRBV4-1
J: TRBJ2-7
D: .
size: .
DNA: TGCGCCAGCAGCCATCCGGACACCACCTACGAGCAGTACTTC
CDR3: CASSHPDTTYEQYF

V: TRBV7-9
J: TRBJ1-1
D: .
size: many
DNA: TGTGCCAGCAGCTACCTCATCGGCACTGAAGCTTTCTTT
CDR3: CASSYLIGTEAFF

V: TRBV7-6
J: TRBJ1-1
D: .
size: many
DNA: TGTGCCAGCAGCTTCGGAGCTGAAGCTTTCTTT
CDR3: CASSFGAEAFF

V: TRBV28
J: TRBJ2-7
D: .
size: few
DNA: TGTGCCAGCAGTTTCCAGGGTCTCGACGAGCAGTACTTC
CDR3: CASSFQGLDEQYF

V: TRBV11-2
J: TRBJ1-6
D: .
size: many
DNA: TGTGCCAGCAGCTACCTAGATCTCACCCTCCACTTT
CDR3: CASSYLDLTLHF

V: TRBV7-9
J: TRBJ2-7
D: TRBD2
size: many
DNA: TGTGCCAGCAGCTCCACTAGCGCACTCTACGAGCAGTACTTC
CDR3: CASSSTSALYEQYF

V: TRBV12-3/TRBV12-4
J: TRBJ2-2
D: .
size: few
DNA: TGTGCCAGCAGTTTAAAGGCCCCTAAAACCGGGGAGCTGTTTTTT
CDR3: CASSLKAPKTGELFF

V: TRBV5-6
J: TRBJ2-5
D: .
size: .
DNA: TGTGCCAGCGGTGTAGAGACCCAGTACTTC
CDR3: CASGVETQYF

V: TRBV20-1
J: TRBJ2-5
D: TRBD2
size: .
DNA: TGCAGTGCTAGGTTAGCGGGAGAACCATCAGAGACCCAGTACTTC
CDR3: CSARLAGEPSETQYF

V: TRBV6-1
J: TRBJ2-2
D: .
size: few
DNA: TGTGCCAGCAGCCCGGGACTCGGGACCGGGGAGCTGTTTTTT
CDR3: CASSPGLGTGELFF

V: TRBV5-6
J: TRBJ2-1
D: .
size: many
DNA: TGTGCCAGCAGCTTGGTCCGAGGCGATGAGCAGTTCTTC
CDR3: CASSLVRGDEQFF

V: TRBV2
J: TRBJ2-7
D: .
size: few
DNA: TGTGCCAGCAGTCTTTACCGGGCCTACGAGCAGTACTTC
CDR3: CASSLYRAYEQYF

V: TRBV24-1
J: TRBJ2-5
D: TRBD1
size: .
DNA: TGTGCCACCAGTGAACGGACAGGGATGGGGGAGACCCAGTACTTC
CDR3: CATSERTGMGETQYF

V: TRBV2
J: TRBJ2-1
D: .
size: few
DNA: TGTGCCAGCATTCCGACAGGCCCAGCTAGATCCCCGACCCTTCAGTTCTTC
CDR3: CASIPTGPARSPTLQFF

V: TRBV7-9
J: TRBJ1-1
D: TRBD1
size: few
DNA: TGTGCCAGCAGCCTCTGGGACAGCAACACTGAAGCTTTCTTT
CDR3: CASSLWDSNTEAFF

V: TRBV20-1
J: TRBJ1-4
D: .
size: .
DNA: TGCAGTGCTAGCGTAGATGAGACTAATGAAAAACTGTTTTTT
CDR3: CSASVDETNEKLFF

V: TRBV7-9
J: TRBJ2-7
D: TRBD2
size: .
DNA: TGTGCCAGCAGCATTAGCGGGGGGCGCTCCTACGAGCAGTACTTC
CDR3: CASSISGGRSYEQYF

V: TRBV18
J: TRBJ2-1
D: .
size: .
DNA: TGTGCCAGCTCACCAAGTACACAGGGCCCTACGAATGAGCAGTTCTTC
CDR3: CASSPSTQGPTNEQFF

V: TRBV14
J: TRBJ2-7
D: .
size: .
DNA: TGTGCCAGCAGCCAGGGTGGGGGCACCTACGAGCAGTACTTC
CDR3: CASSQGGGTYEQYF

V: TRBV7-9
J: TRBJ2-5
D: TRBD2
size: many
DNA: TGTGCCAGCAGGCAGACTAGCGGGGGGGCCCGAGAGACCCAGTACTTC
CDR3: CASRQTSGGARETQYF

V: TRBV6-5
J: TRBJ1-5
D: .
size: .
DNA: TGTGCTTCTGGGCCCGCCAGCCATCAGCCCCAGCATTTT
CDR3: CASGPASHQPQHF

V: TRBV7-2
J: TRBJ2-5
D: TRBD2
size: many
DNA: TGTGCCAGCAGCTCCCTACTACTAGCGGGGGGTGGGTGGGAGACCCAGTACTTC
CDR3: CASSSLLLAGGGWETQYF

V: TRBV7-8
J: TRBJ2-3
D: .
size: many
DNA: TGTGCCAGCAGCTTAGGCCCAGATACGCAGTATTTT
CDR3: CASSLGPDTQYF

V: TRBV7-2
J: TRBJ1-1
D: TRBD1
size: many
DNA: TGTGCCAGCGCATCAGGGGGTTTGACTGAAGCTTTCTTT
CDR3: CASASGGLTEAFF

V: TRBV7-2
J: TRBJ1-1
D: .
size: many
DNA: TGTGCCAGCAGCTGGTCCGGGTACACTGAAGCTTTCTTT
CDR3: CASSWSGYTEAFF

V: TRBV6-2/TRBV6-3
J: TRBJ2-1
D: TRBD2
size: .
DNA: TGTGCCAGCAGTTACGACTGGGCGGGGGGCGCGAATGAGCAGTTCTTC
CDR3: CASSYDWAGGANEQFF

V: TRBV6-8
J: TRBJ2-1
D: .
size: .
DNA: TGTGCCAGCAGTTACTCGAAAAGCTCCTACAATGGGCAGTTCTTC
CDR3: CASSYSKSSYNGQFF

V: TRBV28
J: TRBJ2-1
D: .
size: few
DNA: TGTGCCAGCGTCCGGGACGGATACAATGAGCAGTTCTTC
CDR3: CASVRDGYNEQFF

V: TRBV3-1
J: TRBJ1-1
D: TRBD1
size: few
DNA: TGTGCCAGCAACCCTGGGACAGGGGACTTGAACACTGAAGCTTTCTTT
CDR3: CASNPGTGDLNTEAFF

V: TRBV7-6
J: TRBJ2-6
D: .
size: .
DNA: TGTGCCAGCAGCTTCGGGGACTCTGGGGCCAACGTCCTGACTTTC
CDR3: CASSFGDSGANVLTF

V: TRBV20-1
J: TRBJ2-7
D: .
size: many
DNA: TGCAGTGCTACTTTAACGCGGGGATGGACCTACGAGCAGTACTTC
CDR3: CSATLTRGWTYEQYF

V: TRBV7-9
J: TRBJ1-2
D: TRBD1
size: many
DNA: TGTGCCAGCAGCTCTTCGGACAGGGGGCCCTGGGGCTACACCTTC
CDR3: CASSSSDRGPWGYTF

V: TRBV7-9
J: TRBJ2-3
D: TRBD2
size: many
DNA: TGTGCCAGCAGCTTAGGACTAGCGGGGGCTGGGACAGATACGCAGTATTTT
CDR3: CASSLGLAGAGTDTQYF